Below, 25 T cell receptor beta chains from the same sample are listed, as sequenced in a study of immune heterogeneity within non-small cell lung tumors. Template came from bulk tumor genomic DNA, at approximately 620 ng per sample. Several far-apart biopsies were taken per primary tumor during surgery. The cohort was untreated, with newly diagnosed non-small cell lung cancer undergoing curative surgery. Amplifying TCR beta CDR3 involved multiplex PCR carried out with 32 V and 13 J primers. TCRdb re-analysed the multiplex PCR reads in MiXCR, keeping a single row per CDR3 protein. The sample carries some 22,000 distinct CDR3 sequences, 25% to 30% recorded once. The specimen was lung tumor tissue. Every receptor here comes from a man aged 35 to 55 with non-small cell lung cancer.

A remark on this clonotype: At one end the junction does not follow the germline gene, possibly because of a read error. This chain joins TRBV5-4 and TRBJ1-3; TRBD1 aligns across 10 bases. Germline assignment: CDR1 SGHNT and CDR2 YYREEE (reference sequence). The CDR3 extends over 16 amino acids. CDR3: CASSLGQGAAGKTIYF. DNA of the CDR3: TGTGCCAGCAGCTTGGGACAGGGGGCCGCTGGAAAAACCATATATTTT.

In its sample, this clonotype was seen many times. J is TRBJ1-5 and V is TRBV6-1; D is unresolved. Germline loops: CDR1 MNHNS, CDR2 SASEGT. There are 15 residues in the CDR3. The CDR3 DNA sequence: TGTCCTTGTAGGTCCCCCTCAAGAGGGTGTCAGCCCCAGCATTTT. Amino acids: CPCRSPSRGCQPQHF.

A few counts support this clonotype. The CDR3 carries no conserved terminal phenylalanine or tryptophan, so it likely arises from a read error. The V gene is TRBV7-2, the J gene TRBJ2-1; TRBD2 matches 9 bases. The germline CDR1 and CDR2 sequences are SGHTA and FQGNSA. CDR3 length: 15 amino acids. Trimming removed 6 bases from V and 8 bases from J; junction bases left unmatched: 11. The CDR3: CASRPGGGGTYEQFL. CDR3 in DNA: TGTGCCAGCAGACCGGGCGGGGGGGGTACATATGAGCAGTTCCTC.

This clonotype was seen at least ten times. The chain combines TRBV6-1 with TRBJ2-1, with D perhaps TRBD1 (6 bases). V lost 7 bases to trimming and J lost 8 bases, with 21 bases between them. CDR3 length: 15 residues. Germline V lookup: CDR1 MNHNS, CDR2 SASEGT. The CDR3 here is CASTNPRGNTDEQFF. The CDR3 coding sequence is TGTGCCAGCACCAACCCCAGGGGCAATACCGATGAGCAGTTCTTC.

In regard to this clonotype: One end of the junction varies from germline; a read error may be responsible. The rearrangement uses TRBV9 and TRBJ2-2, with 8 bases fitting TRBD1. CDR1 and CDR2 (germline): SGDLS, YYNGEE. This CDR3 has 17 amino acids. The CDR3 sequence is CASSVGPDRGKTGVLFF. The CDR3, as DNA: TGTGCCAGCAGCGTAGGACCCGACAGGGGCAAGACCGGGGTGCTGTTTTTT.

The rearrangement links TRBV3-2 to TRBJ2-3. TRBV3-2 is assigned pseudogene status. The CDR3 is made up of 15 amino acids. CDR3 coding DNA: TGTGCCAGCAGCCCCCGACAATCTAGCACAGATACGCAGTATTTT. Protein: CASSPRQSSTDTQYF.

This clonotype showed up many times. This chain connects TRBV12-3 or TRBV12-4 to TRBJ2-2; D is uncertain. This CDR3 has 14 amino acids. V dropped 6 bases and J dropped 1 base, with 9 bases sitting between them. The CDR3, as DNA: TGTGCCAGCAGAGCGTCCAAGAACACCGGGGAGCTGTTTTTT. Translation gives CASRASKNTGELFF.

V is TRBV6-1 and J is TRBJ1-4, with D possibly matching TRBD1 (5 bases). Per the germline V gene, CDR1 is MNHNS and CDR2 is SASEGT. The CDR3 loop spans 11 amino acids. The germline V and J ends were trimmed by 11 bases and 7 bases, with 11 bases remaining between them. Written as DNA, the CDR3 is TGTGCCGGGGCCTTGGGTGAAAAACTGTTTTTT. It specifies CAGALGEKLFF.

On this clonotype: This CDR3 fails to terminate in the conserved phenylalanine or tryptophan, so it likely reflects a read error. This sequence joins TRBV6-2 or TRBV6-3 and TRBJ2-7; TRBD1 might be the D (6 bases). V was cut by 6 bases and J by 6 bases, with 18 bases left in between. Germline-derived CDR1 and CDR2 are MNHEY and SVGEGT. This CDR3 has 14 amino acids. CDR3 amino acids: CASSYTGQVCEQYI. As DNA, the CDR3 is TGTGCCAGCAGCTACACGGGACAAGTCTGCGAGCAGTACATC.

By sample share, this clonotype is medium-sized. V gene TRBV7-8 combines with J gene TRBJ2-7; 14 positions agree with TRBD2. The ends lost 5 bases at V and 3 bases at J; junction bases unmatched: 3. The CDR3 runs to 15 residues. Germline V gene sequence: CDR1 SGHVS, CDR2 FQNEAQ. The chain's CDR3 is CASSVGLAGGYEQYF. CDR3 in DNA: TGTGCCAGCAGCGTCGGACTAGCGGGAGGCTACGAGCAGTACTTC.

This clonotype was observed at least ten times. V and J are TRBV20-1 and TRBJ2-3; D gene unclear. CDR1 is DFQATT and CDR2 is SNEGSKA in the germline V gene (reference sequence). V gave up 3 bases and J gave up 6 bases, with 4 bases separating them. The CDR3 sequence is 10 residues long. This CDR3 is CSASEDTQYF. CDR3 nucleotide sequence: TGCAGTGCTAGCGAGGATACGCAGTATTTT.

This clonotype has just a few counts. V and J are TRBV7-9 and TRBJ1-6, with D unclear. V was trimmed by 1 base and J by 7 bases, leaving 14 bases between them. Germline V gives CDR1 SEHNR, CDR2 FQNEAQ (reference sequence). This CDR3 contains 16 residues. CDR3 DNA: TGTGCCAGCAGCTTAGGAGTGGGCCGTGTGAATTCACCCCTCCACTTT. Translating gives CASSLGVGRVNSPLHF.

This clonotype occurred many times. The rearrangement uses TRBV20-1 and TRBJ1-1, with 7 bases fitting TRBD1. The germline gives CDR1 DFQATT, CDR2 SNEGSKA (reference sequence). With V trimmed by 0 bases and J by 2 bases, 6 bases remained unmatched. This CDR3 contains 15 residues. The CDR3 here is CSARDMRQGNTEAFF. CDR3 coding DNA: TGCAGTGCTAGAGATATGAGACAGGGAAACACTGAAGCTTTCTTT.

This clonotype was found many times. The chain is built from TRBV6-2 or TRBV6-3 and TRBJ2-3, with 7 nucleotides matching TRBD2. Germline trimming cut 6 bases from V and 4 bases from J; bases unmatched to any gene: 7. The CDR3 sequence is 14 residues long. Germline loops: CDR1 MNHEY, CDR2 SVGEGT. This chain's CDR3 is CASRASGGADTQYF. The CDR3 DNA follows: TGTGCCAGCAGGGCTAGCGGAGGAGCAGATACGCAGTATTTT.

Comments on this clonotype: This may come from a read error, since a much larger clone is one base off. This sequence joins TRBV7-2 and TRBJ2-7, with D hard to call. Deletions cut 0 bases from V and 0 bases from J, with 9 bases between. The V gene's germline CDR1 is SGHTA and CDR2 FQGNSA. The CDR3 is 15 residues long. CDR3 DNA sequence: TGTACCAGCAGCTTAGCGGGGTCGAGCTCCTACGAGCAGTACTTC. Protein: CTSSLAGSSSYEQYF.

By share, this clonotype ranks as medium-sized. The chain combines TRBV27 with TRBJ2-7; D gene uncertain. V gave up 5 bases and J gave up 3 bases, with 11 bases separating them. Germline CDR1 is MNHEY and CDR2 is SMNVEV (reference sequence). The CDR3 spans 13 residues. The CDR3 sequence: CASSRAEVYEQYF. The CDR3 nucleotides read TGTGCCAGCAGTAGGGCAGAAGTCTACGAGCAGTACTTC.

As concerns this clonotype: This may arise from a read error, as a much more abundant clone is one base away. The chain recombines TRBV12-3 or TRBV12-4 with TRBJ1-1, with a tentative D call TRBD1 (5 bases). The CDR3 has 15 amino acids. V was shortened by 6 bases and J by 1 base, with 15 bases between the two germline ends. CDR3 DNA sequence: TGTGCCAGCAGGGGGCGCGGATTCTCGAACACTGAAGCTTTCTTT. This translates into CASRGRGFSNTEAFF.

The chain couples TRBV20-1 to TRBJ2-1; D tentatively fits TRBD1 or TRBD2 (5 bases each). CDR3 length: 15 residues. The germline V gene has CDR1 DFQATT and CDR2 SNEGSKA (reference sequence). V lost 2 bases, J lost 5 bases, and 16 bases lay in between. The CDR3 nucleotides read TGCAGTGCTAGACAGGCACTAGAGGGACACAATGAGCAGTTCTTC. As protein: CSARQALEGHNEQFF.

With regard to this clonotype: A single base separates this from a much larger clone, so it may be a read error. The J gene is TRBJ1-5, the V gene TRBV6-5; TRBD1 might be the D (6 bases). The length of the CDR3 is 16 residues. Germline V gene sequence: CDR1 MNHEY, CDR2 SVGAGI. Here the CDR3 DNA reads TGTACCAGCAGTTTAATGGGACACCATAGCAATCAGCCCCAGCATTTT. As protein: CTSSLMGHHSNQPQHF.

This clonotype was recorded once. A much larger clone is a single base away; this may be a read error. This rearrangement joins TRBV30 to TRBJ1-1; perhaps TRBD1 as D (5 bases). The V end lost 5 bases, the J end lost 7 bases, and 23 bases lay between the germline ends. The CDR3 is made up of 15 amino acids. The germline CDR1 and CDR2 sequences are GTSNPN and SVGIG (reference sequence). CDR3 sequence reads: CAWGAAKTWGSEAFF. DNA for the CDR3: TGTGCCTGGGGAGCCGCCAAAACGTGGGGCAGTGAAGCTTTCTTT.

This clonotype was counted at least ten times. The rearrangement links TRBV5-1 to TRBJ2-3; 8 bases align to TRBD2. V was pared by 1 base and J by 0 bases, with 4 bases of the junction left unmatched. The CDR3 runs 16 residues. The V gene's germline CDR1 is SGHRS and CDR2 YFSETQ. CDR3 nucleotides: TGCGCCAGCAGCTTGTTCGCTAGCGGGAGCACAGATACGCAGTATTTT. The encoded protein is CASSLFASGSTDTQYF. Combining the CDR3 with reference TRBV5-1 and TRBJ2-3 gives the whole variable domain KAGVTQTPRYLIKTRGQQVTLSCSPISGHRSVSWYQQTPGQGLQFLFEYFSETQRNKGNFPGRFSGRQFSNSRSEMNVSTLELGDSALYLCASSLFASGSTDTQYFGPGTRLTVL.

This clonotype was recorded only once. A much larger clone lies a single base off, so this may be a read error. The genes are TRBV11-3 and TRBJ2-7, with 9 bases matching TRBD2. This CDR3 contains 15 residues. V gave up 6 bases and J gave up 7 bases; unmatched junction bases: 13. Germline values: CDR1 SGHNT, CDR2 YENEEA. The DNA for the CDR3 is TGTGCCAGCAGTCCGAAGGCGGGAGGGCCAGTAGAGCAGTACTTC. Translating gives CASSPKAGGPVEQYF.

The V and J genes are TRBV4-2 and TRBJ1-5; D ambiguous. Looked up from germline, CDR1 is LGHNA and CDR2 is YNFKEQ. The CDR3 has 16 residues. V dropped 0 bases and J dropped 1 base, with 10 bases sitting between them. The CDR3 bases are TGTGCCAGCAGCCAAGATAGAGCGACCAGCAATCAGCCCCAGCATTTT. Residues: CASSQDRATSNQPQHF.

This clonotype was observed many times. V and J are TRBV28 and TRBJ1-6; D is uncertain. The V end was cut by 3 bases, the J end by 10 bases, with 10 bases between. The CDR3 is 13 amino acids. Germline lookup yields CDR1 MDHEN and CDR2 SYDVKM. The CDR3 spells CASSFDIVSPLHF. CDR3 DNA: TGTGCCAGCAGTTTCGACATCGTCTCACCCCTCCACTTT.

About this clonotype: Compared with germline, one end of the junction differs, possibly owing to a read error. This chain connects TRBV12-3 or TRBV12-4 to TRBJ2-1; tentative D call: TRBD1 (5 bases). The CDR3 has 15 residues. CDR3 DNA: TGTGCCAGCAGGTTGCAGGGTCTCTCCTACAATGAGCAATTCTTC. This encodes CASRLQGLSYNEQFF.